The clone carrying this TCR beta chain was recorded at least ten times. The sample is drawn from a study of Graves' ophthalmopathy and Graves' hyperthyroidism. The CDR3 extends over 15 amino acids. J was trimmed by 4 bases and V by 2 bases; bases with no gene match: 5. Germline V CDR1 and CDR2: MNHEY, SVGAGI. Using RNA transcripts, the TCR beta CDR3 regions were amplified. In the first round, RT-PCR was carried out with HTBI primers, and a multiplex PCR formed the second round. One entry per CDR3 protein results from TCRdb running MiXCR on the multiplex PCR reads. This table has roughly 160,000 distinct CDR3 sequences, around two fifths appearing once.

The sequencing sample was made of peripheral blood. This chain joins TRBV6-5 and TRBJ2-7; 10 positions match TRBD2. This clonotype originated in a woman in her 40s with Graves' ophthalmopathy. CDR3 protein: CASSYLSGGAYEQYF. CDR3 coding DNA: TGTGCCAGCAGTTACCTCAGCGGGGGGGCTTACGAGCAGTACTTC.